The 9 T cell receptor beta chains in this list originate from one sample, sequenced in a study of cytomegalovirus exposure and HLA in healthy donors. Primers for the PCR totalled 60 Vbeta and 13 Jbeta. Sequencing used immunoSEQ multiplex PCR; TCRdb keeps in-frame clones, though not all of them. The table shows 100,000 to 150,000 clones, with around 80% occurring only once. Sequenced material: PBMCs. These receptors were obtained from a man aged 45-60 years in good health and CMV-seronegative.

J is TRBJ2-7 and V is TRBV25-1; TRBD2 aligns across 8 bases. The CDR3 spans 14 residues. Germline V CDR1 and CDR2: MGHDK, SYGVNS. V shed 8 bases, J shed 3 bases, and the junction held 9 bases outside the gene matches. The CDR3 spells CASVGGGFVYEQYF. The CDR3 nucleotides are TGTGCCAGCGTTGGCGGGGGGTTCGTCTACGAGCAGTACTTC.

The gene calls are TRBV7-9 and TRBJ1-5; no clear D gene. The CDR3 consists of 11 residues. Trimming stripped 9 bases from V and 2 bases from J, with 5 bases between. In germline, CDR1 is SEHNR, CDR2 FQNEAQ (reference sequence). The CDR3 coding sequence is TGTGCCAGGGCGGGCAATCAGCCCCAGCATTTT. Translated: CARAGNQPQHF.

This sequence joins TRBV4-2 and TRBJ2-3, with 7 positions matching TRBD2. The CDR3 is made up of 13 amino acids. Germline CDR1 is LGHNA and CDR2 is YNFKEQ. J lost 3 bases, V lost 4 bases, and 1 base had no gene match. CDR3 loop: CASSRGGTDTQYF. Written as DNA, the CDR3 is TGTGCCAGCAGCCGGGGGGGGACAGATACGCAGTATTTT.

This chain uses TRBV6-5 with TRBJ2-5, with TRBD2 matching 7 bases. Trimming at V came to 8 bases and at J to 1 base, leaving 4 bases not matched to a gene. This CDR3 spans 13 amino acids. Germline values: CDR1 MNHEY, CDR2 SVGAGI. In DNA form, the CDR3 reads TGTGCCAGCGGGAGGGCGCCCCAAGAGACCCAGTACTTC. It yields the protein CASGRAPQETQYF.

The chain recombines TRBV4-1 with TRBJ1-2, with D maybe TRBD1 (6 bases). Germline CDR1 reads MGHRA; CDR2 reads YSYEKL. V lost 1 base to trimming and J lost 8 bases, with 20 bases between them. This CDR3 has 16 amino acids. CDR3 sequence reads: CASSQVRTAPSLGYTF. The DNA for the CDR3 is TGCGCCAGCAGCCAAGTCCGGACAGCCCCTTCTTTAGGCTACACCTTC.

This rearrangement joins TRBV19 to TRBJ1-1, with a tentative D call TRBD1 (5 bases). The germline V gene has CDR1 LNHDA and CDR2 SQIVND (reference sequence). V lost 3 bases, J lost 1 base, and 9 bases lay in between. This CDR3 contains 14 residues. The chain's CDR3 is CASSIGGTNTEAFF. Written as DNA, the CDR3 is TGTGCCAGTAGTATCGGGGGGACGAACACTGAAGCTTTCTTT.

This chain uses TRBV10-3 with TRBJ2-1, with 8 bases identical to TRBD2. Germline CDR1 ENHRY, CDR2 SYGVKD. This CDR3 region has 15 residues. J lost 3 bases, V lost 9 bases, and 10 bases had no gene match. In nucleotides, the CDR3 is TGTGCCATTTCGGTCGGGGGGGCCAACTACAATGAGCAGTTCTTC. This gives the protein CAISVGGANYNEQFF.

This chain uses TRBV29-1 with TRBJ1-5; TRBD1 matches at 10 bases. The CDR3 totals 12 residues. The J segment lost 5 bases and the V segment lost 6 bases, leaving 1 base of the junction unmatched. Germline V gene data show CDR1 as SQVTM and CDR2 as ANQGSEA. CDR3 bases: TGCAGCGTAGGGACAGGGGATCAGCCCCAGCATTTT. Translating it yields CSVGTGDQPQHF.

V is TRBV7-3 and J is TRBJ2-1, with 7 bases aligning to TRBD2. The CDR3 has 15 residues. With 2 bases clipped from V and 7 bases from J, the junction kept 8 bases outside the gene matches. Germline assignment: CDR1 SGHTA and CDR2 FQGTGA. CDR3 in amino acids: CASSLGVTGGNEQFF. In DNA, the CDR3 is TGTGCCAGCAGCTTAGGTGTAACGGGGGGTAATGAGCAGTTCTTC.